This T cell receptor beta chain was recovered during a study of OX40 agonist ivuxolimab in advanced cancers. Whole-study context: At doses from 0.01 to 10 mg/kg, patients were given intravenous ivuxolimab every 2 weeks. The dose-escalation cohort had hepatocellular carcinoma, melanoma, renal cell or head and neck cancer.

Any history of autoimmune disease or systemic immunosuppression disqualified patients. A note on this clone: Its antigen is unidentified. Compared with germline, one end of the junction differs, possibly owing to a read error.

Overall study results and limits: Circulating CD4+ and CD8+ T cells showed clonal expansion by week 6 at 0.1 to 3.0 mg/kg.

Here immunoSEQ multiplex PCR was the method, and the copy in TCRdb shows in-frame clones only, minus some. The data contain some 85,000 clones, roughly nine tenths of them singletons. The CDR3 length is 14 residues. The germline V gene has CDR1 SGHRS and CDR2 YFSETQ. The V gene is TRBV5-1, the J gene TRBJ2-1; D gene uncertain. The sequence was obtained from an adult with an advanced solid tumor such as melanoma, head and neck, liver or kidney cancer. The starting material was CD4+ or CD8+ T cells sorted from blood, obtained in a trial of the OX40 agonist ivuxolimab. CDR3 nucleotides: TGCGCCAGCAGCTTAGGTCCCTCCAACAATGAGCAGTTCTTC. It translates to CASSLGPSNNEQFF.